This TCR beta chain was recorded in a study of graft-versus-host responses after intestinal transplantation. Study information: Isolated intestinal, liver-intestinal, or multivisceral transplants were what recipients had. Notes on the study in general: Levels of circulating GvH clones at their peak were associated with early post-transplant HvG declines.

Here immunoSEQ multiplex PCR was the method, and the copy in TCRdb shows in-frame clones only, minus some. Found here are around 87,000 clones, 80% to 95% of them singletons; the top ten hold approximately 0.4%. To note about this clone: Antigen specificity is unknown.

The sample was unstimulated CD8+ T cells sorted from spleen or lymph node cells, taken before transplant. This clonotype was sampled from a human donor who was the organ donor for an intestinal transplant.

Here the CDR3 reads CATSSGGGLAVDTQYF. In DNA form, the CDR3 reads TGTGCCACCAGCAGCGGCGGGGGACTAGCGGTCGATACGCAGTATTTT. The chain has TRBV15 and TRBJ2-3, with 11 bases lining up with TRBD2. This CDR3 has 16 amino acids. The V and J ends lost 3 bases and 6 bases, in that order; junction bases with no gene match: 8. Germline CDR1 and CDR2: LNHNV and YYDKDF (reference sequence).